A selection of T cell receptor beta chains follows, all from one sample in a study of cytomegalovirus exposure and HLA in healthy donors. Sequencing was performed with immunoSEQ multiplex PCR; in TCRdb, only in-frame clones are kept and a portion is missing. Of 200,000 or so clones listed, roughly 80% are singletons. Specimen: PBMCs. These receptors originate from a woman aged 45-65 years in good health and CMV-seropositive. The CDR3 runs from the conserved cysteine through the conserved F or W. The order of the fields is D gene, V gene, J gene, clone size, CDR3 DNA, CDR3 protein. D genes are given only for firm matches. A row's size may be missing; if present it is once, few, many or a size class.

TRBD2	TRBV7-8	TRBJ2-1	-	TGTGCCAGCAGCCCACTGGCGGGGGTGAGCTCCTACAATGAGCAGTTCTTC	CASSPLAGVSSYNEQFF
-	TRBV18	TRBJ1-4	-	TGTGCCAGCTCACCACAAACCCGGGAAAAACTGTTTTTT	CASSPQTREKLFF
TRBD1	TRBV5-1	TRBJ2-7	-	TGCGCCAGCAGCCCGGCCGGGACAGGGGCTCGGTTGCAGTACTTC	CASSPAGTGARLQYF
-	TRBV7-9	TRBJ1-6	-	TGTGCCAGCAGCTTAGTGTTAGGGGGCTATAATTCACCCCTCCACTTT	CASSLVLGGYNSPLHF
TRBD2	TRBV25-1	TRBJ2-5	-	TGTGCCAGCAGTGACACTAGCGGGACCCAAGAGACCCAGTACTTC	CASSDTSGTQETQYF
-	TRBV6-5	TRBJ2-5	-	TGTGCCAGCAGAACCGGTGGGAGTCAAGAGACCCAGTACTTC	CASRTGGSQETQYF
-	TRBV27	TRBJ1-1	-	TGTGCCAGCAGTAAACCACAGGTCAGGAACACTGAAGCTTTCTTT	CASSKPQVRNTEAFF
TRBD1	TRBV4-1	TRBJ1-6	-	TGCGCCAGCAGCCCCTCCGGGACAGGGAATAATTCACCCCTCCACTTT	CASSPSGTGNNSPLHF
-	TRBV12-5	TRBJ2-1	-	TGTGCTAGTGGTGAGGGAAATGAGCAGTTCTTC	CASGEGNEQFF
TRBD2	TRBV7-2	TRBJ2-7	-	TGTGCCAGCAGCCGACTAGCGGGGGGTTACGAGCAGTACTTC	CASSRLAGGYEQYF
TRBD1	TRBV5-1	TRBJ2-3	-	TGCGCCAGCAGCCGGGGACAGCGGTCCGATGCGCAGTATTTT	CASSRGQRSDAQYF
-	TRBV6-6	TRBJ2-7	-	TGTGCCAGCAGTCTTGGTCGAGGGTACGAGCAGTACTTC	CASSLGRGYEQYF
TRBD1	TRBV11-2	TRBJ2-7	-	TGTGCCAGCAGCCCCGGGACAGATTACGAGCAGTACTTC	CASSPGTDYEQYF
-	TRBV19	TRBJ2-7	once	TGTGCCAGTACTTTAAGCTCCTACGAGCAGTACTTC	CASTLSSYEQYF
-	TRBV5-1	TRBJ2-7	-	TGCGCCAGCAGCTTGGACAGCAAATACGAGCAGTACTTC	CASSLDSKYEQYF
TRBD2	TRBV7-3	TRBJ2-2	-	TGTGCCAGCAGCAACATGGGACTAGCGGGGGGGCCGAACACCGGGGAGCTGTTTTTT	CASSNMGLAGGPNTGELFF
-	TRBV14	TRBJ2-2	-	TGTGCCAGCAGACCCAGGGTGTCCGGGGAGCTGTTTTTT	CASRPRVSGELFF
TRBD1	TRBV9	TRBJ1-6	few	TGTGCCAGCGGGACAGATTTCTCACCCCTCCACTTT	CASGTDFSPLHF
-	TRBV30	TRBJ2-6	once	TGTGCCCAGCTTGGAGCTGGGGCCAACGTCCTGACTTTC	CAQLGAGANVLTF
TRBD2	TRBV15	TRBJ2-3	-	TGTGCCACCAGCAGGACTGCCGGGACTAGCAGAACAGATACGCAGTATTTT	CATSRTAGTSRTDTQYF
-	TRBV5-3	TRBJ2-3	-	TGTGCCAGCAGTTTGGACTCCCTCCCCCCAGATACGCAGTATTTT	CASSLDSLPPDTQYF
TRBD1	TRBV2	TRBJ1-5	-	TGTGCCAGCAGTGAAGGGACAGGGGGCTATAATCAGCCCCAGCATTTT	CASSEGTGGYNQPQHF
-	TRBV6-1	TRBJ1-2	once	TGTGCCAGCACCCGTGAAAACAGGAACTATGGCTACACCTTC	CASTRENRNYGYTF